The T cell receptor beta chain described here comes from a study of T cell repertoires in cytomegalovirus infection. Turning to the study itself: In public TCR beta signatures, there were indications of both CMV infection and matching HLA type.

As regards this clonotype: No antigen is known for it.

Study-wide points: Frequencies of public TCR beta families were cumulated, and this identified carriers of CMV plus the relevant HLA. HLA-C-restricted CMV clonotypes gave the most frequent clonotype in two of eight donors.

TCRdb reprocessed the reads with MiXCR, giving one entry per CDR3 protein. The data contain under 300,000 distinct CDR3 sequences, more than 15% of them singletons. This CDR3 region has 15 residues. Trimming took off 4 bases at V and 0 bases at J, with 13 bases between the two ends. CDR1 SGDLS and CDR2 YYNGEE come from the germline V gene. Sequenced sample: CD8+ T cells from PBMCs. This TCR was sampled from a human donor in good health (CMV status not recorded). Some clones in this sample may be carry-over from other donors' samples. The chain links TRBV9 to TRBJ1-1; D perhaps matches TRBD1 (5 bases). The DNA of the CDR3 is TGTGCCAGCAGCCCATCCGGGGCCATGAACACTGAAGCTTTCTTT. Translated, it gives CASSPSGAMNTEAFF.